This T cell receptor beta chain was recorded in a study of blood T cell repertoires in COVID-19. The CDR3 spans 16 residues. CDR1 is SGDLS, CDR2 YYNGEE, per germline. V shed 0 bases and J shed 3 bases, with 16 bases lying between them. In the original analysis: Reference gene primer amplification gave nucleated cell count estimates. The repertoire was sequenced with immunoSEQ multiplex PCR; TCRdb's copy has only in-frame clones and lacks some. For V, J and clone size, that table is used; D and trimming come from the DNA. The profile covers more than 35,000 clones, with roughly 84% appearing a single time and approximately 10% taken by the ten largest.

This TCR was sampled from a man aged 55 to 69 with active COVID-19. Source material: peripheral blood. The rearrangement uses TRBV9 and TRBJ2-7; D is possibly TRBD2 (5 bases). The CDR3 loop reads CASSVDSRTGHYEQYF. In DNA form, the CDR3 reads TGTGCCAGCAGCGTAGATTCCCGGACTGGCCACTACGAGCAGTACTTC.